This TCR beta chain was captured in a study of T cells expressing NK-cell markers. Study-wide context: The authors sequenced eight donors, of whom seven were HCMV-seropositive and one was seronegative.

TCR beta cDNA was generated via 5'RACE template switching incorporating UMIs. TCRdb reprocessed the 5' RACE reads, keeping one entry per CDR3 protein, no DNA. Its table lists tens of thousands of distinct CDR3 sequences. The germline V gene encodes CDR1 PRHDT and CDR2 FYEKMQ (reference sequence). CDR3 length: 14 residues. Study-wide results and limits: As a fraction of CD8+ T cells, dominant NKG2C+ clonotypes reached about 1.0-8% in over 5 donors.

In the case of this clonotype: What it recognizes is unknown.

This sequence joins TRBV13 and TRBJ2-7; no DNA is available, so the TRBD1 call from TCRdb remains unchecked. This clonotype was sampled from a woman between 18 and 69 years old in good health. The source material was blood T cells: a sorted CD56 or NKG2C T cell subset, CD4+ or CD8+ T cells, or bulk PBMC T cells (not recorded which). CDR3 residues: CASSLKGTLYEQYF. Drawing the rest from reference TRBV13 and TRBJ2-7, the complete variable domain is AAGVIQSPRHLIKEKRETATLKCYPIPRHDTVYWYQQGPGQDPQFLISFYEKMQSDKGSIPDRFSAQQFSDYHSELNMSSLELGDSALYFCASSLKGTLYEQYFGPGTRLTVT.